One sample yielded the 28 T cell receptor beta chains listed below, sequenced in a study of TIL therapy for anti-PD-1-resistant metastatic lung cancer. Sequencing used immunoSEQ v3. This table comes from immunoSEQ multiplex PCR, and its TCRdb copy is limited to in-frame clones, with some not included. The profile covers tens of thousands of clones, with roughly 72% appearing a single time and 7% to 9% taken by the ten largest. The time point denotes: pre-treatment sample, taken before nivolumab and TIL therapy. Pleural nodules or supraclavicular lymph nodes made up most of the excised metastases sampled. The sample was tumor tissue, taken at baseline. These receptors originate from a person between 30 and 80 years old with non-small cell lung cancer.

V gene TRBV5-4 combines with J gene TRBJ2-3, with D possibly matching TRBD2 (6 bases). The CDR3 contains 14 residues. V was shortened by 3 bases and J by 3 bases, with 11 bases between the two germline ends. The germline V gene encodes CDR1 SGHNT and CDR2 YYREEE (reference sequence). CDR3 in DNA: TGTGCCAGCAGCTGGGGGGTGGGGACAGATACGCAGTATTTT. Its translation is CASSWGVGTDTQYF.

V is TRBV4-3 and J is TRBJ2-3, with TRBD2 as a possible D gene (8 bases). The CDR3 totals 16 residues. Trimming removed 4 bases at V and 7 bases at J, with 21 bases between. CDR1 and CDR2 (germline): LGHNA, YSLEER. The CDR3 nucleotides are TGCGCCAGCAGCCCGCTGAGGGGGCGGGGGGTAAATACGCAGTATTTT. Residues: CASSPLRGRGVNTQYF.

The rearrangement links TRBV5-6 to TRBJ2-1; D possibly corresponds to TRBD1 (5 bases). The CDR3 spans 16 residues. Germline V lookup: CDR1 SGHDT, CDR2 YYEEEE. V was cut by 5 bases and J by 2 bases, with 17 bases left in between. The CDR3 bases are TGTGCCAGCAGGGATAATACTGGGGCCGCCTACAATGAGCAGTTCTTC. It translates to CASRDNTGAAYNEQFF.

The chain combines TRBV5-5 with TRBJ2-3; D remains unclear. Deletions cut 5 bases from V and 0 bases from J, with 19 bases between. Looked up from germline, CDR1 is SGHKS and CDR2 is YYEKEE (reference sequence). The CDR3 covers 17 residues. In nucleotides, the CDR3 is TGTGCCAGCAGATATATTCCTACCCCAGTAAGCACAGATACGCAGTATTTT. This sequence encodes CASRYIPTPVSTDTQYF.

J is TRBJ2-4 and V is TRBV7-9, with TRBD1 matching 7 bases. The germline V gene encodes CDR1 SEHNR and CDR2 FQNEAQ (reference sequence). There are 17 residues in the CDR3. The ends lost 0 bases at V and 3 bases at J; junction bases unmatched: 8. CDR3 in amino acids: CASSLAAGTVLKNIQYF. In DNA, the CDR3 is TGTGCCAGCAGCTTAGCGGCCGGGACAGTCCTCAAAAACATTCAGTACTTC.

This rearrangement joins TRBV10-3 to TRBJ2-1; TRBD1 is a possible D gene (6 bases). The germline V gene encodes CDR1 ENHRY and CDR2 SYGVKD. V was shortened by 4 bases and J by 3 bases, with 16 bases between the two germline ends. This CDR3 comprises 16 residues. Here the CDR3 DNA reads TGTGCCATCAGTGGAACAGGGCTGATGTTCTACAATGAGCAGTTCTTC. Translating it yields CAISGTGLMFYNEQFF.

V gene TRBV18 combines with J gene TRBJ1-5; maybe TRBD1 (5 bases). Trimming stripped 1 base from V and 0 bases from J, with 7 bases between. This CDR3 region has 15 residues. CDR1 and CDR2 from the germline V gene are KGHSH and LQKENI. DNA for the CDR3: TGTGCCAGCTCACCACAGGGGAATAGCAATCAGCCCCAGCATTTT. Translated, it gives CASSPQGNSNQPQHF.

V gene TRBV19 combines with J gene TRBJ1-2; D is undetermined. Germline CDR1 LNHDA, CDR2 SQIVND (reference sequence). The germline V and J ends were trimmed by 6 bases and 6 bases, with 17 bases remaining between them. This CDR3 contains 14 residues. The CDR3 nucleotides are TGTGCCAGTAGACCCGCCTTGAGGGTACATGGCTACACCTTC. Translating gives CASRPALRVHGYTF.

This clone occurred a few times. The chain combines TRBV7-2 with TRBJ2-1; D unclear. The CDR3 loop spans 13 amino acids. The V gene's germline CDR1 is SGHTA and CDR2 FQGNSA. With 2 bases removed from V and 8 bases from J, the gap between germline ends came to 10 bases. In DNA, the CDR3 is TGTGCCAGCAGCTTACCTTCCAGCGATGAGCAGTTCTTC. Its protein product is CASSLPSSDEQFF.

The chain recombines TRBV6-7 with TRBJ2-7, with D perhaps matching TRBD1 (6 bases). TRBV6-7 is noted as an ORF with a role that remains uncertain. This CDR3 is 14 amino acids long. V lost 2 bases, J lost 11 bases, and 19 bases lay in between. CDR3 in amino acids: CASSYPRPGAEEYF. Here the CDR3 DNA reads TGTGCCAGCAGTTACCCAAGGCCAGGGGCGGAAGAGTACTTC.

J is TRBJ1-1 and V is TRBV5-6, with TRBD1 matching over 8 bases. V was pared by 2 bases and J by 5 bases, with 11 bases of the junction left unmatched. The CDR3 runs to 16 residues. CDR1 SGHDT and CDR2 YYEEEE come from the germline V gene. The CDR3 coding sequence is TGTGCCAGCAGCTTCAGCGGACAGGGTAGTGAAACTGAAGCTTTCTTT. It yields the protein CASSFSGQGSETEAFF.

The chain employs TRBV7-9 and TRBJ2-2; TRBD2 matches 13 bases. The V gene end was trimmed by 8 bases and the J gene end by 0 bases; junction bases not matched to a gene: 9. The CDR3 runs to 18 residues. CDR1 and CDR2 from the germline V gene are SEHNR and FQNEAQ (reference sequence). The CDR3 sequence: CASLTGTSGTPNTGELFF. The CDR3 bases are TGTGCCAGCCTGACGGGGACTAGCGGGACCCCGAACACCGGGGAGCTGTTTTTT. Full variable domain (rest looked up from reference TRBV7-9 and TRBJ2-2): DTGVSQNPRHKITKRGQNVTFRCDPISEHNRLYWYRQTLGQGPEFLTYFQNEAQLEKSRLLSDRFSAERPKGSFSTLEIQRTEQGDSAMYLCASLTGTSGTPNTGELFFGEGSRLTVL.

In DNA, the CDR3 is TGTGCTAGTGGTCCCCCTTCTGGAGCAGATACGCAGTATTTT. This sequence encodes CASGPPSGADTQYF. The genes are TRBV12-5 and TRBJ2-3; D gene uncertain. CDR1 and CDR2 from the germline V gene are LGHNT and FRNRAP. The germline V and J ends were trimmed by 5 bases and 4 bases, with 13 bases remaining between them. This CDR3 spans 14 amino acids.

The gene calls are TRBV10-3 and TRBJ2-5; D not resolved. Trimming stripped 6 bases from V and 2 bases from J, with 10 bases between. The V gene's germline CDR1 is ENHRY and CDR2 SYGVKD. The CDR3 consists of 13 residues. The CDR3 DNA is TGTGCCATCAGCGGATCGCCGCAAGAGACCCAGTACTTC. Its protein product is CAISGSPQETQYF.

The chain couples TRBV9 to TRBJ2-1; tentative D call: TRBD2 (5 bases). CDR3 length: 15 amino acids. Deletions cut 2 bases from V and 5 bases from J, with 14 bases between. Germline-derived CDR1 and CDR2 are SGDLS and YYNGEE. The CDR3 sequence: CASSVGGGLNNEQFF. The CDR3 region has the DNA TGTGCCAGCAGCGTTGGAGGTGGCCTGAACAATGAGCAGTTCTTC.

The J gene is TRBJ2-7, the V gene TRBV25-1, with a weak D call TRBD2 (6 bases). The V gene lost 3 bases and the J gene lost 2 bases, with 17 bases spanning the gap. From germline, CDR1 is MGHDK and CDR2 SYGVNS. The CDR3 is 16 amino acids. CDR3 nucleotides: TGTGCCAGCAGTGACCCTCGGCGGGACGGTACCTACGAGCAGTACTTC. This gives the protein CASSDPRRDGTYEQYF.

The chain joins TRBV2 to TRBJ1-2; D uncertain. The germline CDR1 and CDR2 sequences are SNHLY and FYNNEI. There are 12 residues in the CDR3. CDR3 sequence: CGAARRDYGYTF. In DNA, the CDR3 is TGTGGAGCGGCTAGGAGGGACTATGGCTACACCTTC.

This clone was detected once. The chain links TRBV15 to TRBJ1-2; the D is unclear. The V and J ends lost 1 base and 6 bases respectively, with 15 bases between them. This CDR3 has 15 amino acids. Germline V gene lookup returns CDR1 LNHNV and CDR2 YYDKDF (reference sequence). Here the CDR3 DNA reads TGTGCCACCAGCAGAGGAGGAGTGGGGATCCATGGCTACACCTTC. Translated: CATSRGGVGIHGYTF.

The gene calls are TRBV5-1 and TRBJ2-7, with 8 bases lining up with TRBD2. The J segment lost 5 bases and the V segment lost 4 bases, leaving 8 bases of the junction unmatched. The CDR3 spans 14 residues. Germline V CDR1 and CDR2: SGHRS, YFSETQ. The CDR3 nucleotides read TGCGCCAGCAGCCCCGGGGGGGGCACGAACGAGCAGTACTTC. This gives the protein CASSPGGGTNEQYF. Looking up the rest from reference TRBV5-1 and TRBJ2-7 gives the full variable domain: KAGVTQTPRYLIKTRGQQVTLSCSPISGHRSVSWYQQTPGQGLQFLFEYFSETQRNKGNFPGRFSGRQFSNSRSEMNVSTLELGDSALYLCASSPGGGTNEQYFGPGTRLTVT.

The chain has TRBV7-8 and TRBJ2-3; TRBD2 agrees at 14 bases. CDR3 size: 18 residues. The V gene's germline CDR1 is SGHVS and CDR2 FQNEAQ. The V segment lost 3 bases and the J segment 4 bases; nucleotides outside the gene matches: 9. CDR3 amino acids: CASSFSGTSGGRADTQYF. The CDR3 nucleotides read TGTGCCAGCAGCTTCTCCGGGACTAGCGGGGGTAGGGCAGATACGCAGTATTTT.

This chain links TRBV5-6 with TRBJ2-5; D is possibly TRBD1 or TRBD2 (6 bases each). Germline V CDR1 and CDR2: SGHDT, YYEEEE. There are 15 residues in the CDR3. V lost 5 bases and J 5 bases, leaving 19 bases between the germline ends. The CDR3 reads CASRAGGRDGETQYF. Here the CDR3 DNA reads TGTGCCAGCAGAGCTGGGGGGCGCGATGGGGAGACCCAGTACTTC.

The chain joins TRBV13 to TRBJ1-1, with D perhaps TRBD1 (6 bases). The CDR3 covers 15 residues. CDR1 and CDR2 from the germline V gene are PRHDT and FYEKMQ (reference sequence). The V end was cut by 1 base, the J end by 4 bases, with 13 bases between. DNA of the CDR3: TGTGCCAGCAGCTTAGAAACAGGGAGTTTCACTGAAGCTTTCTTT. Protein product: CASSLETGSFTEAFF.

V gene TRBV30 combines with J gene TRBJ2-1, with 10 bases identical to TRBD1. V shed 5 bases, J shed 11 bases, and the junction held 9 bases outside the gene matches. CDR3 length: 13 residues. The germline V gene has CDR1 GTSNPN and CDR2 SVGIG (reference sequence). The CDR3, as DNA: TGTGCCTGGGGGACAGGGGTCGACCTTAAGCAGTTCTTC. Translated, it gives CAWGTGVDLKQFF.

The chain carries TRBV9 and TRBJ1-2, with TRBD1 as a possible D gene (5 bases). The CDR3 sequence is 16 residues long. V was shortened by 4 bases and J by 3 bases, with 19 bases between the two germline ends. CDR1 and CDR2 (germline): SGDLS, YYNGEE. CDR3 sequence reads: CASSLGEGEVDYGYTF. CDR3 nucleotides: TGTGCCAGCAGCCTAGGGGAAGGGGAGGTGGACTATGGCTACACCTTC.

The chain employs TRBV6-1 and TRBJ2-7; the D gene is possibly TRBD2 (5 bases). There are 14 residues in the CDR3. Trimming removed 6 bases from V and 7 bases from J, with 19 bases in between. Germline lookup yields CDR1 MNHNS and CDR2 SASEGT. The CDR3 region is CASSPLIEWREQYF. In DNA, the CDR3 is TGTGCCAGCAGCCCACTAATAGAATGGAGGGAGCAGTACTTC.

The rearrangement uses TRBV2 and TRBJ2-5, with a possible D match to TRBD2 (6 bases). V shed 3 bases and J shed 0 bases, with 11 bases lying between them. Germline CDR1 reads SNHLY; CDR2 reads FYNNEI. This CDR3 contains 15 residues. Here the CDR3 DNA reads TGTGCCAGCAGTGATGCCGGGGGAAACCAAGAGACCCAGTACTTC. Translated, it gives CASSDAGGNQETQYF.

V gene TRBV2 combines with J gene TRBJ2-1; possibly TRBD1 or TRBD2 for D (6 bases each). Germline V gene data show CDR1 as SNHLY and CDR2 as FYNNEI. This CDR3 region has 15 residues. V shed 4 bases and J shed 4 bases, with 14 bases lying between them. CDR3 loop: CASSGGRGGYNEQFF. In DNA form, the CDR3 reads TGTGCCAGCAGTGGAGGCAGGGGAGGATACAATGAGCAGTTCTTC.

This clone is classed as medium-sized. The chain uses TRBV6-1 and TRBJ2-5; 14 bases are shared with TRBD2. The CDR3 is made up of 15 amino acids. The V segment lost 6 bases and the J segment 1 base; nucleotides outside the gene matches: 1. The germline V gene has CDR1 MNHNS and CDR2 SASEGT. The CDR3 loop reads CASSGLAGGQETQYF. CDR3 coding DNA: TGTGCCAGCAGCGGACTAGCGGGGGGCCAAGAGACCCAGTACTTC.